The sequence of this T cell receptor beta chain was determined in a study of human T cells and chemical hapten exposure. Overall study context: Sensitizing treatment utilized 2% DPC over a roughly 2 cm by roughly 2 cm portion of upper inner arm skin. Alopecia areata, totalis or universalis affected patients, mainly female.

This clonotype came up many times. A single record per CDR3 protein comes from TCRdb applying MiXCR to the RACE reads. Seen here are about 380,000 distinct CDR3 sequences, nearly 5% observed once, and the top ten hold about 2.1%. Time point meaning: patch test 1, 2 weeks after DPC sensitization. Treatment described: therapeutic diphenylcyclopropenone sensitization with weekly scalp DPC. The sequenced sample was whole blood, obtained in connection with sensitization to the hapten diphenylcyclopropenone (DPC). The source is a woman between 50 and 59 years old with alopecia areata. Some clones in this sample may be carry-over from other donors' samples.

In nucleotides, the CDR3 is TGCAGCGTTGAGGGGCTTAATGAAAAACTGTTTTTT. Its translation is CSVEGLNEKLFF. V usage is TRBV29-1 and J usage is TRBJ1-4; tentative D call: TRBD1 (5 bases). The germline V gene encodes CDR1 SQVTM and CDR2 ANQGSEA. The CDR3 totals 12 residues. Trimming cost V 3 bases and J 4 bases, with 6 bases left between them.